This entry concerns a single T cell receptor (beta chain). With 2 bases removed from V and 2 bases from J, the gap between germline ends came to 13 bases. The CDR3 consists of 15 residues. From germline, CDR1 is LGHNA and CDR2 YNFKEQ. This specimen belongs to a study of blood T cell repertoires in COVID-19. Looking at the study overall: Sources were T cells, B-cell-depleted T cells, or PBMCs; the material itself was cDNA or gDNA.

During active infection, Seattle patients enrolled and were then monitored through disease. Per the study methods: Estimation of nucleated cell counts was performed using reference gene primer amplification. This table comes from immunoSEQ multiplex PCR, and its TCRdb copy is limited to in-frame clones, with some not included. V and J calls and clone size are as listed in that table; D and trimming were resolved from the DNA. The table records about 90,000 clones, roughly 90% of them present only once. The TCR sequence derives from a man aged 45-65 years with COVID-19, enrolled during active disease. The specimen was peripheral blood. The chain couples TRBV4-2 to TRBJ2-7; D might be TRBD2 (6 bases). CDR3: CASSQSVAEAYEQYF. The CDR3 DNA follows: TGTGCCAGCAGCCAATCGGTAGCGGAGGCCTACGAGCAGTACTTC.